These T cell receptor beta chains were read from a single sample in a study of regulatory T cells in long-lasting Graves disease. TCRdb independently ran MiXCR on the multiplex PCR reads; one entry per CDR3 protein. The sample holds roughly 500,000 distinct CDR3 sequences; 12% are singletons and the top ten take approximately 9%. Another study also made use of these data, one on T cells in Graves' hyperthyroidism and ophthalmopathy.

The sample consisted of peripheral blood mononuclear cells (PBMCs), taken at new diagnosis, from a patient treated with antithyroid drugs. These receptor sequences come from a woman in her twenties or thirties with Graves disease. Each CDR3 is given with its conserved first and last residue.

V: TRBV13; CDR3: CASSSDRPNTGELFF
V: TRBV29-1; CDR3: CSVRRTEAFF
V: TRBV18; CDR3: CASSPLAGYTSNTGELFF
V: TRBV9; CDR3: CASSVSARGNEQFF
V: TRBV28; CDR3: CASSLYRGGGYTF
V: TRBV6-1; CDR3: CASSEDGGAYEQYF
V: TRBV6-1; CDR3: CASSATSQETQYF
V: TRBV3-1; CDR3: CASSHSTGWETQYF
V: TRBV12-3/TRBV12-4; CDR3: CASSLIQTYTDTQYF
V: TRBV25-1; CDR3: CASSELPGTGSSGYTF
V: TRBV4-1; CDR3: CASSQDPRGSNQPQHF
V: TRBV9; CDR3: CASSVAGGGYNEQFF
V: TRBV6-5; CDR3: CASSYSADLGNTIYF
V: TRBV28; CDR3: CASSVSYGTGELFF
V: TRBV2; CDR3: CASKGGQGSFYEQYF
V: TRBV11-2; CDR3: CASSYGTGGVYGYTF
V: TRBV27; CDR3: CASSLAGGPLTDTQYF
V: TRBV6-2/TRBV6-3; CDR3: CASSYDRMTSTDTQYF
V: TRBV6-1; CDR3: CASHGVRGAQFF
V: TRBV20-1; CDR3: CSARDRRGFYGYTF
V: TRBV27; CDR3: CASSLSAGTRRLNTEAFF
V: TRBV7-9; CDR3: CASSLERRGAQYEQYF
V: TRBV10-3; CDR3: CAISAITTGANVLTF
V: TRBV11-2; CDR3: CASSRLGGVRGEQFF
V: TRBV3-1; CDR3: CASSQVLQGPGQTQYF
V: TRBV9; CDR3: CASSETGSVDTQYF
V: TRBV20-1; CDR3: CSARDPGGANAGYTF
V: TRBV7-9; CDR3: CASSLEGTSGVYNEQFF
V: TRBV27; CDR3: CASSLSSRAWRTDTQYF
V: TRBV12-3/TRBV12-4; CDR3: CASSMDRGGGYTF
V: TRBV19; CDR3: CASSRTGSYGYTF
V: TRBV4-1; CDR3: CASSQAPGNEQYF
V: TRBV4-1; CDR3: CASSQDRVAGEDTGELFF
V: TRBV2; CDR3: CASSGGTSGRENEQFF
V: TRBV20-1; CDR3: CSARRSGRGTDTQYF
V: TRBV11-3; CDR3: CASSLVGQGRKTQYF
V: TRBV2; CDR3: CASAGRTGNTIYF
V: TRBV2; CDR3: CASSDQGIVTEAFF
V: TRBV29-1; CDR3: CSVYGQSNTEAFF
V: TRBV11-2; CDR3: CASSLVRQNEAFF
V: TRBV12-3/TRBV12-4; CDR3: CASSGGVAFPSSGANVLTF
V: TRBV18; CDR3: CASSPGQGEAFF
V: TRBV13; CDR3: CASSLGGLGHNEQFF
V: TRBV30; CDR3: CAWSVSIMARGQFF
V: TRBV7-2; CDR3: CASSLAGQGYGYTF
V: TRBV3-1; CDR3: CASSPPFVGGLELFF
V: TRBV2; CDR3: CASRDPGQYYGYTF
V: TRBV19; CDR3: CASSPWAGVYAGELFF
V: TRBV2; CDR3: CASTPLPGLAGDSYNEQFF
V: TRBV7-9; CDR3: CASSIGLNTEAFF
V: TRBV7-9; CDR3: CASSLIRTSGSTEQYF
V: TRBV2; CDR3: CASKSAGGAGGKDTEAFF
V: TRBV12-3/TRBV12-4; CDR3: CASSPDRGGLSGANVLTF